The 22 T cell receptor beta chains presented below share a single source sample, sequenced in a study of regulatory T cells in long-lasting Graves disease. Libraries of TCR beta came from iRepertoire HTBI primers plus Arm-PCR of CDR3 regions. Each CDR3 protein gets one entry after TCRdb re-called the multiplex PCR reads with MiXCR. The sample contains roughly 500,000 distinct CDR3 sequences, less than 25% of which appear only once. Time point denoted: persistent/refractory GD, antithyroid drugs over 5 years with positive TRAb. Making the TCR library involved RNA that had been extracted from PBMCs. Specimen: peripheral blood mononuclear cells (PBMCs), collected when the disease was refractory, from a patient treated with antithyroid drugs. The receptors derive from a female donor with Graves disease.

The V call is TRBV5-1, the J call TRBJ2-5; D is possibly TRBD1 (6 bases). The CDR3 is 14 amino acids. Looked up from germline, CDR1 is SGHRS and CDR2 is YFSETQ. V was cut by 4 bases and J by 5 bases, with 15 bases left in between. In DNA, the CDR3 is TGCGCCAGCAGCCGTACAGGGCTCGGGGAGACCCAGTACTTC. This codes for CASSRTGLGETQYF. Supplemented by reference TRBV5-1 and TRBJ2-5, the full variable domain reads KAGVTQTPRYLIKTRGQQVTLSCSPISGHRSVSWYQQTPGQGLQFLFEYFSETQRNKGNFPGRFSGRQFSNSRSEMNVSTLELGDSALYLCASSRTGLGETQYFGPGTRLLVL.

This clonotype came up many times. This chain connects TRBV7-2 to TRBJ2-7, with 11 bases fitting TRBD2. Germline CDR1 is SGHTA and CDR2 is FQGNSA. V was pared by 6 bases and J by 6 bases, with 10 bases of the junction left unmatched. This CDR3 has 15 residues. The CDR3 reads CASRRDLAGGGEQYF. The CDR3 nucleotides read TGTGCCAGCAGGAGAGACCTAGCGGGAGGTGGCGAGCAGTACTTC. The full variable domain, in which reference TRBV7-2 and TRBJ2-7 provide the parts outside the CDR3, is GAGVSQSPSNKVTEKGKDVELRCDPISGHTALYWYRQSLGQGLEFLIYFQGNSAPDKSGLPSDRFSAERTGGSVSTLTIQRTQQEDSAVYLCASRRDLAGGGEQYFGPGTRLTVT.

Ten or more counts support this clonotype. The CDR3 region has the DNA TGTGCCAGCAGTTTGACACAGGGCCCTGGGACCGGGGAGCTGTTTTTT. Amino acid sequence: CASSLTQGPGTGELFF. The chain combines TRBV28 with TRBJ2-2; maybe TRBD1 (6 bases). This CDR3 contains 16 residues. Germline CDR1 MDHEN, CDR2 SYDVKM. V dropped 3 bases and J dropped 5 bases, with 16 bases sitting between them. Complete variable domain (other parts from reference TRBV28 and TRBJ2-2): DVKVTQSSRYLVKRTGEKVFLECVQDMDHENMFWYRQDPGLGLRLIYFSYDVKMKEKGDIPEGYSVSREKKERFSLILESASTNQTSMYLCASSLTQGPGTGELFFGEGSRLTVL.

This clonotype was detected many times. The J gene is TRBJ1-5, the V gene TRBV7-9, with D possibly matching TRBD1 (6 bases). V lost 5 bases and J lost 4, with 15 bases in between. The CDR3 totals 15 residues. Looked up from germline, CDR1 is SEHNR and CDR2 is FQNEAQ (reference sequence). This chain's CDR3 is CASSTGTTMNQPQHF. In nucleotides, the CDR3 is TGTGCCAGCAGCACCGGGACAACCATGAATCAGCCCCAGCATTTT.

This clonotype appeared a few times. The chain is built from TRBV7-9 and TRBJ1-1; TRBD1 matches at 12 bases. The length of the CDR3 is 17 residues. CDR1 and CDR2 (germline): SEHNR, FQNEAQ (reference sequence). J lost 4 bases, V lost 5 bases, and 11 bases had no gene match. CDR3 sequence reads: CASSPIRGQGAPTEAFF. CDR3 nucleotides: TGTGCCAGCAGCCCGATCCGGGGACAGGGGGCGCCCACTGAAGCTTTCTTT.

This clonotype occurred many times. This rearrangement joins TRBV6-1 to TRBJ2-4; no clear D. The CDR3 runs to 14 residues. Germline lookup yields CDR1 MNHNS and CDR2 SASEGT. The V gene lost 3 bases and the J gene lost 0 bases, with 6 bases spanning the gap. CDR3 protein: CASSDSLAKNIQYF. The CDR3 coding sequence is TGTGCCAGCAGTGACAGCCTAGCCAAAAACATTCAGTACTTC.

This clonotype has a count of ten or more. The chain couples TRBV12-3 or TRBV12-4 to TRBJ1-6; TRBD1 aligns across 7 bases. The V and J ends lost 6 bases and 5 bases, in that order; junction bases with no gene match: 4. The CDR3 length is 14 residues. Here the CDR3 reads CASSTGTDNSPLHF. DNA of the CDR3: TGTGCCAGCAGCACCGGGACAGATAATTCACCCCTCCACTTT.

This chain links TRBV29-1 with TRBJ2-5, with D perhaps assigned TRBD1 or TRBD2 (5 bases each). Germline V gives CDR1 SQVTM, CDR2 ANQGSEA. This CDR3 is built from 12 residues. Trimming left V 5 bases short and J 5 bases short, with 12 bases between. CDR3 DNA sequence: TGCAGCGTTCTCGCTGGGGACGAGACCCAGTACTTC. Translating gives CSVLAGDETQYF.

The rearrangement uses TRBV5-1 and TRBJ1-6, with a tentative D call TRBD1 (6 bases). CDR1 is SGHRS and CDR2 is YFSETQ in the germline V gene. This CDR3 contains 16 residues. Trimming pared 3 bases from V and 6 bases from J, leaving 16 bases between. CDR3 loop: CASSSAQGTGNSPLHF. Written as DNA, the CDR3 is TGCGCCAGCAGCTCCGCACAGGGAACCGGTAATTCACCCCTCCACTTT.

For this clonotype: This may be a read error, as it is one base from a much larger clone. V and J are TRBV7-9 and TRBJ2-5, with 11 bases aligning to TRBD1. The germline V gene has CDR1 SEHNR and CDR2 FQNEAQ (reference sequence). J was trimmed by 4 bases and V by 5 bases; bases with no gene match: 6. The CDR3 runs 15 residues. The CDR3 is CASSRTGGGRETQYF. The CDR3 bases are TGTGCCAGCAGCCGGACAGGGGGCGGACGAGAGACCCAGTACTTC. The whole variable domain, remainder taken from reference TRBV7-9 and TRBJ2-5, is DTGVSQNPRHKITKRGQNVTFRCDPISEHNRLYWYRQTLGQGPEFLTYFQNEAQLEKSRLLSDRFSAERPKGSFSTLEIQRTEQGDSAMYLCASSRTGGGRETQYFGPGTRLLVL.

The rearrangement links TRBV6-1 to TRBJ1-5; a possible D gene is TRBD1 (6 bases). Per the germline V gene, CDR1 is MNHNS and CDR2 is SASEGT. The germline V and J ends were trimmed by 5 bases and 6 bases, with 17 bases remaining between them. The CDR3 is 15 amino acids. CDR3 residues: CASSPWDMLTQPQHF. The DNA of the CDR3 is TGTGCCAGCAGTCCGTGGGACATGTTAACTCAGCCCCAGCATTTT.

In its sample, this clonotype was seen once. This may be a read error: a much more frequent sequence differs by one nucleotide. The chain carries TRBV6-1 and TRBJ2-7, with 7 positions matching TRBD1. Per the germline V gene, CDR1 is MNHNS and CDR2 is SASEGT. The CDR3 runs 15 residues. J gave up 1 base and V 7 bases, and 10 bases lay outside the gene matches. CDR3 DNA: TGTGCCAGCACTCGCAGACCGGGACAGTCCTACGAGCAGTACTTC. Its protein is CASTRRPGQSYEQYF.

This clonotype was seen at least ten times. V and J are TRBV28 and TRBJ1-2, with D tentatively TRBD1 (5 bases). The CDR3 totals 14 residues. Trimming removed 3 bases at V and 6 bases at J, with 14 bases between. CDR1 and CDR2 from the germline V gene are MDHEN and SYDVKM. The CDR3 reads CASSFPGLFDGYTF. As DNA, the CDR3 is TGTGCCAGCAGTTTCCCGGGACTGTTTGATGGCTACACCTTC.

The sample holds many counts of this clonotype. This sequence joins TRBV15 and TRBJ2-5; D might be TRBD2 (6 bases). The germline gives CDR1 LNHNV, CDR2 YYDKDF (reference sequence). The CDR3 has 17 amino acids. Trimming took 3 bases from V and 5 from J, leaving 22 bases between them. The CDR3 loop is CATSRRGWGWSLETQYF. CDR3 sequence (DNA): TGTGCCACCAGCAGGCGGGGATGGGGATGGAGTTTGGAGACCCAGTACTTC.

CDR3 residues: CASSQDGGRTYEQYF. CDR3 coding DNA: TGCGCCAGCAGCCAAGACGGGGGACGGACCTACGAGCAGTACTTC. V and J are TRBV4-3 and TRBJ2-7, with D perhaps matching TRBD2 (6 bases). Germline CDR1 LGHNA, CDR2 YSLEER. The ends were cut back, 0 bases at V and 2 bases at J, with 11 bases in the middle. This CDR3 comprises 15 residues.

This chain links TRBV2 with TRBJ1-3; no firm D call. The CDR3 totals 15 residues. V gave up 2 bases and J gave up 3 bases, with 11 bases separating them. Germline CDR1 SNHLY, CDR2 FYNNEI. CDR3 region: CASSEFEGSGNTIYF. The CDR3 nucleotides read TGTGCCAGCAGTGAATTTGAGGGAAGTGGAAACACCATATATTTT.

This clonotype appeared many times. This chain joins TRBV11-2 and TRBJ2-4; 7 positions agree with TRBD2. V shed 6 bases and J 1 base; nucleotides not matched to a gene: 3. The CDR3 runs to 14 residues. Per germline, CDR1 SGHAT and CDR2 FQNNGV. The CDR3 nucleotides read TGTGCCAGCAGGCCACTAGCGGCCAAAAACATTCAGTACTTC. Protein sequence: CASRPLAAKNIQYF.

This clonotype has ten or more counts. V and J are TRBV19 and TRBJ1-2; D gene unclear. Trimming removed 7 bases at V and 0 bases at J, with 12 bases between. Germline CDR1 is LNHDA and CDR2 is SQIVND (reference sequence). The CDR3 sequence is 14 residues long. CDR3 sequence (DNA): TGTGCCAGTACTCCCTTCGGTCCTAACTATGGCTACACCTTC. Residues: CASTPFGPNYGYTF.

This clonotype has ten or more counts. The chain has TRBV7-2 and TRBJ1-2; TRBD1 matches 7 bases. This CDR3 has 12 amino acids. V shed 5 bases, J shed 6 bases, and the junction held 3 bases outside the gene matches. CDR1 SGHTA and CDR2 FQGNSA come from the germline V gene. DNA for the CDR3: TGTGCCAGCAGCCTAGACAGGGATGGCTACACCTTC. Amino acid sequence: CASSLDRDGYTF.

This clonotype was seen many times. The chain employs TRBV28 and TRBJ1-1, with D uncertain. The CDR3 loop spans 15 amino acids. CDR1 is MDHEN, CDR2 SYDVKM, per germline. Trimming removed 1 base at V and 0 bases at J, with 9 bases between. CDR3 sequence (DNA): TGTGCCAGCAGTTTATCCCCGGGATTGAACACTGAAGCTTTCTTT. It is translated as CASSLSPGLNTEAFF.

Here the CDR3 reads CATRNPRSRYGYTF. The CDR3 coding sequence is TGTGCCACCCGCAATCCCCGATCTAGGTATGGCTACACCTTC. The chain links TRBV19 to TRBJ1-2; D not resolved. V lost 10 bases and J lost 5, with 20 bases in between. The CDR3 sequence is 14 residues long. Germline V gives CDR1 LNHDA, CDR2 SQIVND (reference sequence).

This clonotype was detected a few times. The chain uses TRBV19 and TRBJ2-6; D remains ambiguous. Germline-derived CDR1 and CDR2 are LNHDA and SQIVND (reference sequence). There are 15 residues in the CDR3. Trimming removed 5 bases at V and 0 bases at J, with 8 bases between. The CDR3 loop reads CASSPDNSGANVLTF. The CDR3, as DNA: TGTGCCAGTAGTCCCGACAACTCTGGGGCCAACGTCCTGACTTTC.